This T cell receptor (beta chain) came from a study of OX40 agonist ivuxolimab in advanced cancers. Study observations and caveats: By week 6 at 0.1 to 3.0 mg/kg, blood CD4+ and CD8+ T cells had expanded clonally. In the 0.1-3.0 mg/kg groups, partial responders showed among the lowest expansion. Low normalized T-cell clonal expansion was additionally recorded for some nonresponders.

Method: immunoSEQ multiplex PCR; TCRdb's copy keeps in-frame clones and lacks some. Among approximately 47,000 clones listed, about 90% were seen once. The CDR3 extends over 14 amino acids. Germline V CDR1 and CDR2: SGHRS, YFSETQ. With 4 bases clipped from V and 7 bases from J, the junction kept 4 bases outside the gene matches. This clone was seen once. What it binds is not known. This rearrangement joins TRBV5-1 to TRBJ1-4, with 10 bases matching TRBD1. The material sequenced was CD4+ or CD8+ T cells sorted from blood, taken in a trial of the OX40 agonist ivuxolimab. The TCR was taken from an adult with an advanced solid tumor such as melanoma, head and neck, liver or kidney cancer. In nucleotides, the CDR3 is TGCGCCAGCAGCCCCGGGACAGGGGTTGAAAAACTGTTTTTT. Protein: CASSPGTGVEKLFF.